Listed below are T cell receptor beta chains from one sample, sequenced in a study of T cells after yellow fever vaccination. TCRdb passed the 5' RACE reads through MiXCR, listing each CDR3 protein once. The sample lists some 500,000 distinct CDR3 sequences, about 13% seen once, with over 11% in the top ten. The sample here was PBMCs, taken on the day of the yellow fever booster vaccination. The receptor source for this set is a man aged 30 to 45 who received the YFV17D yellow fever vaccine. The conserved cysteine and the conserved F or W are not part of the CDR3 here.

>TRBV5-1|TRBJ2-3
ASSLGGLPGTDTQY
>TRBV18|TRBJ2-1
ASSPTSGSEF
>TRBV10-2|TRBJ1-5
ASSTTPTSNQPQH
>TRBV28|TRBJ2-6
ASSLAGRPSGANVLT
>TRBV14|TRBJ2-5
ASSHGFFGLAGKETQY
>TRBV20-1|TRBJ1-1
SARAHRGDTEAF
>TRBV12-3/TRBV12-4|TRBJ2-7
ASSLGESNSSPTYEQY
>TRBV5-4|TRBJ2-7
ASSLGLGYEQY
>TRBV11-2|TRBJ2-5
ASSLYRGALSRREETQY
>TRBV9|TRBJ2-2
ASSVGLGGNTGELF
>TRBV29-1|TRBJ1-1
SVGGTEGTNTEAF
>TRBV5-4|TRBJ1-4
ASSITGTENEKLF
>TRBV6-1|TRBJ2-5
ASGAGGPGETQY
>TRBV20-1|TRBJ2-7
SARIPYEQY
>TRBV7-9|TRBJ2-7
ASSQGQNEQY
>TRBV7-9|TRBJ2-1
ASSHPGFPSYNEQF
>TRBV7-2|TRBJ1-1
ASNPSRENTEAF
>TRBV4-3|TRBJ2-7
ASSQEGPGLVNYEQY
>TRBV6-2/TRBV6-3|TRBJ2-7
ASSYPSAKAGGLYEQY
>TRBV27|TRBJ2-3
ASSPLTGFLTDTQY
>TRBV20-1|TRBJ1-5
SARDGWGSNQPQH
>TRBV7-2|TRBJ2-7
ASSFTGTSEIYEQY
>TRBV7-9|TRBJ2-5
ASSFFSGMETQY
>TRBV5-1|TRBJ2-5
ASSLSGRAETQY
>TRBV20-1|TRBJ2-2
SARVERGNTGELF
>TRBV11-2|TRBJ2-1
ASSLSGSLLYNEQF